Listed below are T cell receptor beta chains from one sample, sequenced in a study of shared clonotypes between healthy human individuals. The method was immunoSEQ multiplex PCR; TCRdb's version includes in-frame clones alone and lacks a portion of them. Of about 2.1 million clones in the sample, roughly 93% were seen once. Sample: naive CD8+ T cells from PBMCs. These receptor sequences come from a man between 18 and 29 years old in good health. Some clones in this sample may be carry-over from other donors' samples. Both conserved end residues are part of each CDR3. Each record gives: V gene, J gene, clone size, D gene, CDR3 protein, CDR3 DNA. A D gene is named only where the DNA matches it firmly. Expanded clones are given a class, and other clones once, few, many or no size at all.

TRBV27	TRBJ1-5	.	.	CASSLLGMDGILNQPQHF	TGTGCCAGCAGTTTATTAGGAATGGATGGCATATTGAATCAGCCCCAGCATTTT
TRBV2	TRBJ1-5	.	.	CASSVSPPRLGVSPAQHF	TGTGCCAGCAGTGTAAGCCCACCACGTCTTGGAGTCTCCCCCGCCCAGCATTTT
TRBV15	TRBJ2-1	.	TRBD2	CATSRTSGRYNEQFF	TGTGCCACCAGCCGAACTAGCGGACGCTACAATGAGCAGTTCTTC
TRBV27	TRBJ2-1	.	TRBD2	CASSLAGGTNEQFF	TGTGCCAGCAGTTTAGCGGGAGGAACGAATGAGCAGTTCTTC
TRBV6-5	TRBJ2-7	.	.	CASSYLGGSYEQYF	TGTGCCAGCAGTTACTTAGGCGGCTCCTACGAGCAGTACTTC
TRBV16	TRBJ2-5	.	.	CASSQFGDQETQYF	TGTGCCAGCAGCCAATTCGGAGACCAAGAGACCCAGTACTTC
TRBV28	TRBJ2-1	.	.	CASSSLFLHEQFF	TGTGCCAGCAGTTCTCTTTTTTTGCATGAGCAGTTCTTC
TRBV25-1	TRBJ1-1	.	.	CASSVRVEAFF	TGTGCCAGCAGTGTCAGGGTTGAAGCTTTCTTT
TRBV30	TRBJ2-7	few	.	CAWSIWVGSGEQYF	TGTGCCTGGAGTATCTGGGTGGGGTCCGGCGAGCAGTACTTC
TRBV6-1	TRBJ1-1	.	.	CASTPADSLEAFF	TGTGCCAGCACCCCGGCGGACAGCCTTGAAGCTTTCTTT
TRBV9	TRBJ2-1	.	.	CASSETGANNEQFF	TGTGCCAGCAGCGAAACCGGGGCCAACAATGAGCAGTTCTTC
TRBV7-8	TRBJ1-3	.	.	CASSQTDRPADTIYF	TGTGCCAGCAGCCAAACGGACCGACCGGCGGACACCATATATTTT
TRBV15	TRBJ2-3	.	.	CATSRWGDTQYF	TGTGCCACCAGCAGGTGGGGAGATACGCAGTATTTT
TRBV9	TRBJ1-5	few	.	CASSVGANPFPQHF	TGTGCCAGCAGCGTTGGCGCAAACCCCTTCCCCCAGCATTTT
TRBV18	TRBJ2-7	.	.	CASSPSTAAYEQYF	TGTGCCAGCTCACCGTCCACAGCCGCCTACGAGCAGTACTTC
TRBV7-6	TRBJ2-2	.	TRBD2	CASSSPLAGATGELFF	TGTGCCAGCAGCTCCCCCCTAGCGGGAGCCACCGGGGAGCTGTTTTTT
TRBV28	TRBJ2-2	.	.	CASSPDYTNTGELFF	TGTGCCAGCAGCCCCGACTATACAAACACCGGGGAGCTGTTTTTT
TRBV4-1	TRBJ1-2	.	TRBD1	CASSHPGQGVSYGYTF	TGCGCCAGCAGCCACCCCGGACAGGGGGTAAGCTATGGCTACACCTTC
TRBV7-2	TRBJ2-1	.	.	CASSLVGWGSYNEQFF	TGTGCCAGCAGCTTAGTAGGGTGGGGCTCCTACAATGAGCAGTTCTTC
TRBV4-2	TRBJ2-7	.	TRBD2	CASSSFPRGRAYEQYF	TGTGCCAGCAGCTCCTTCCCCCGCGGGAGGGCCTACGAGCAGTACTTC